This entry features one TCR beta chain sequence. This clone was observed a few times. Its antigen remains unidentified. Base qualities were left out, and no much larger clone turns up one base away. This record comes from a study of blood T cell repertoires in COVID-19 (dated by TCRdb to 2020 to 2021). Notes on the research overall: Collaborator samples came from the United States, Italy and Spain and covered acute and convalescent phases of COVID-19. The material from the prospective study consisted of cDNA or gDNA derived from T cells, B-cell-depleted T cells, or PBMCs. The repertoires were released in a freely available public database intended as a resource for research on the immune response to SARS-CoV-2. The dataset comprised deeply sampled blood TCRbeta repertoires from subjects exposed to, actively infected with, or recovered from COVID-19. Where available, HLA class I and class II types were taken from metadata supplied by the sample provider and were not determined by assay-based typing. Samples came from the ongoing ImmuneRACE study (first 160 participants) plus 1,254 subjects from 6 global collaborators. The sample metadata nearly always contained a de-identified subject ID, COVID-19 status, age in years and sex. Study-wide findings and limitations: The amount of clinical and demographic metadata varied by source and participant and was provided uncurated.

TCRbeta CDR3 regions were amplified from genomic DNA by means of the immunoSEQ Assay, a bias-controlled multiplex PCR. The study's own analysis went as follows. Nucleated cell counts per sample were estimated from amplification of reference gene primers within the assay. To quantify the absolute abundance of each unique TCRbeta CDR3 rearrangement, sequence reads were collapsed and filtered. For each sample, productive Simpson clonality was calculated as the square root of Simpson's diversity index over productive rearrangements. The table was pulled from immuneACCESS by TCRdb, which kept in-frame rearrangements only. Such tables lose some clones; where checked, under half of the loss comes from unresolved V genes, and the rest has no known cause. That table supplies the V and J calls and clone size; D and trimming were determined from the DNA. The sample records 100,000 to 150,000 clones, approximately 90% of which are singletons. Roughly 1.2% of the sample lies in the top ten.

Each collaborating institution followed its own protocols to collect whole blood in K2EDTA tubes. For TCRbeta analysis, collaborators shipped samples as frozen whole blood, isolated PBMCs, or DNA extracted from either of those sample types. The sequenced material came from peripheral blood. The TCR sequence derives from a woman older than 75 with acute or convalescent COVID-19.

The CDR3 reads as follows: CASSRVLAGYQETQYF. The DNA reads TGCGCCAGCAGCCGGGTACTAGCGGGGTACCAAGAGACCCAGTACTTC. Recombination connected TRBV4-1 to TRBJ2-5, with 10 bases aligning to TRBD2. The CDR3, from cysteine to phenylalanine, totals 16 residues. The read is trimmed to its CDR3 DNA, 48 bases read in frame from base 1. V trim: 4 bases; J trim: 0 bases; unmatched bases: 5. CDR1 MGHRA and CDR2 YSYEKL are derived from the germline V gene.